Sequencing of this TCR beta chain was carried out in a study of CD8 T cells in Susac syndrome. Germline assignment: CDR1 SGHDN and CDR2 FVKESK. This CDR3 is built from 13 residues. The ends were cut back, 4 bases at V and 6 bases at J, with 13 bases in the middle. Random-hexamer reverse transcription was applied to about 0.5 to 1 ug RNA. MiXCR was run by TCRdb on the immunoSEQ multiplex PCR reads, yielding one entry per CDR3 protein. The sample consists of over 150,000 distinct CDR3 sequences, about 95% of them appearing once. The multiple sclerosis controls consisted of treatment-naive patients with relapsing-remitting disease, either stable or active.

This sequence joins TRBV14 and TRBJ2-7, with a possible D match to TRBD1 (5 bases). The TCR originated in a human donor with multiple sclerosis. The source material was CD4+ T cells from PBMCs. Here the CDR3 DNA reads TGTGCCAGCAGCCTGAATGTCAGGGCCGAGCAGTACTTC. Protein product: CASSLNVRAEQYF. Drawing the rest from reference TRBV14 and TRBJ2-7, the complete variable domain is EAGVTQFPSHSVIEKGQTVTLRCDPISGHDNLYWYRRVMGKEIKFLLHFVKESKQDESGMPNNRFLAERTGGTYSTLKVQPAELEDSGVYFCASSLNVRAEQYFGPGTRLTVT.